The clone carrying this T cell receptor beta chain was recorded only once. Its antigen is unidentified. The data originate from a study of graft-versus-host responses after intestinal transplantation. Turning to the study itself: Anti-thymocyte globulin induction preceded approximately three years of tacrolimus and steroid maintenance in all recipients.

CDR3 size: 15 residues. From germline, CDR1 is MDHEN and CDR2 SYDVKM. V lost 5 bases to trimming and J lost 6 bases, with 17 bases between them. Study findings and constraints: GvH clones occurred in recipient marrow; some first appeared in ileum or blood. Early declines in HvG clones that occurred post-transplant were associated with peak circulating GvH clone levels.

Using immunoSEQ multiplex PCR, the repertoire was profiled, and TCRdb retains in-frame clones only, with some absent. The sample contains around 110,000 clones, 75% to 95% of which appear only once. This TCR came from a human donor who received an intestinal transplant. This material consisted of unstimulated CD4+ T cells sorted from spleen or lymph node cells, taken before intestinal transplant. V gene TRBV28 combines with J gene TRBJ1-5, with a weak D call TRBD1 (6 bases). CDR3 in amino acids: CASSRSGQNFQPQHF. In DNA, the CDR3 is TGTGCCAGCAGTCGATCGGGACAAAACTTTCAGCCCCAGCATTTT.